The 5 T cell receptor beta chains listed next were all sequenced from one sample in a study of response to subunit inactivated influenza vaccine. TCRdb processed the RT-PCR reads anew with MiXCR; each CDR3 protein has one entry. The sample carries under 850,000 distinct CDR3 sequences, 18% recorded once. The sequencing used PBMCs from blood, collected approximately 5 days after vaccination. Every receptor here comes from a man aged 50 to 60 who received an inactivated influenza vaccine.

This clonotype was seen only a few times. This chain joins TRBV20-1 and TRBJ2-3, with D possibly being TRBD2 (6 bases). Germline assignment: CDR1 DFQATT and CDR2 SNEGSKA (reference sequence). Trimming removed 2 bases at V and 2 bases at J, with 11 bases between. CDR3 length equals 14 residues. In DNA form, the CDR3 reads TGCAGTGCTAGAAGCGGGCCCCCCACAGATACGCAGTATTTT. It is translated as CSARSGPPTDTQYF.

This clonotype appeared a few times. V gene TRBV12-3 or TRBV12-4 combines with J gene TRBJ2-1, with D maybe TRBD1 (5 bases). Trimming pared 5 bases from V and 8 bases from J, leaving 13 bases between. The CDR3 sequence is 13 residues long. CDR3 sequence reads: CASSPPGPDEQFF. The DNA of the CDR3 is TGTGCCAGCAGTCCCCCAGGGCCCGATGAGCAGTTCTTC.

The rearrangement joins TRBV12-3 or TRBV12-4 to TRBJ2-1; 8 nucleotides line up with TRBD1. There are 16 residues in the CDR3. J gave up 0 bases and V 7 bases, and 8 bases lay outside the gene matches. CDR3 in amino acids: CASTPRTGSSYNEQFF. The CDR3 DNA reads as TGTGCCAGCACCCCGAGGACAGGGAGCTCCTACAATGAGCAGTTCTTC.

CDR3 bases: TGTGCCAGCAGTGCAAACAGGGGCTCTGGGGCCAACGTCCTGACTTTC. Protein: CASSANRGSGANVLTF. The V gene is TRBV2, the J gene TRBJ2-6; 7 nucleotides align to TRBD1. This CDR3 has 16 residues. Per the germline V gene, CDR1 is SNHLY and CDR2 is FYNNEI. The ends lost 4 bases at V and 0 bases at J; junction bases unmatched: 3. Variable domain in full (rest from reference TRBV2 and TRBJ2-6): EPEVTQTPSHQVTQMGQEVILRCVPISNHLYFYWYRQILGQKVEFLVSFYNNEISEKSEIFDDQFSVERPDGSNFTLKIRSTKLEDSAMYFCASSANRGSGANVLTFGAGSRLTVL.

The sample holds a few counts of this clonotype. The rearrangement joins TRBV7-3 to TRBJ2-2, with no clear D. Germline assignment: CDR1 SGHTA and CDR2 FQGTGA. This CDR3 region has 16 residues. Deletions cut 2 bases from V and 2 bases from J, with 12 bases between. In nucleotides, the CDR3 is TGTGCCAGCAGCTTACGGTCGGCTACTAACACCGGGGAGCTGTTTTTT. Amino acid sequence: CASSLRSATNTGELFF.